The 17 T cell receptor beta chains listed next were all sequenced from one sample in a study of blood T cell repertoires in COVID-19. Assay used: immunoSEQ multiplex PCR; TCRdb lists only in-frame clones, some missing. The sample yields a few hundred thousand clones, 70% to 90% seen once. The specimen sequenced was PBMCs or T cells enriched from blood (not recorded which). These receptors were taken from a woman in her forties with acute COVID-19.

This chain links TRBV9 with TRBJ1-2; tentative D call: TRBD1 (6 bases). V lost 10 bases and J 5 bases, leaving 24 bases between the germline ends. The CDR3 contains 15 residues. The germline V gene encodes CDR1 SGDLS and CDR2 YYNGEE. In nucleotides, the CDR3 is TGTGCCTCCTCACAGGGTCTCCTCGGGGCATATGGCTACACCTTC. Translating gives CASSQGLLGAYGYTF.

J is TRBJ1-6 and V is TRBV3-1 (or the pseudogene TRBV3-2); 9 bases are a match to TRBD1. V shed 3 bases, J shed 6 bases, and the junction held 12 bases outside the gene matches. The CDR3 spans 18 residues. Per the germline V gene, CDR1 is LGHDT and CDR2 is YNNKEL (reference sequence). As DNA, the CDR3 is TGTGCCAGCAGCCAGGGACAGGGATGGGTGGGCATTAATTCACCCCTCCACTTT. Translating gives CASSQGQGWVGINSPLHF.

This chain uses TRBV19 with TRBJ2-5, with 10 bases aligning to TRBD2. The trim removed 2 bases at V and 5 bases at J, leaving 5 bases unmatched. The CDR3 spans 15 residues. In germline, CDR1 is LNHDA, CDR2 SQIVND (reference sequence). The CDR3 is CASSIISGGRETQYF. The CDR3 coding sequence is TGTGCCAGTAGTATAATTAGCGGGGGGCGGGAGACCCAGTACTTC.

The J gene is TRBJ2-3, the V gene TRBV29-1, with a tentative D call TRBD1 (6 bases). The V gene lost 4 bases and the J gene lost 5 bases, with 13 bases spanning the gap. In germline, CDR1 is SQVTM, CDR2 ANQGSEA. This CDR3 is 13 amino acids long. In DNA form, the CDR3 reads TGCAGCGTTGCGTATAGGGGGAAAGATACGCAGTATTTT. Its protein is CSVAYRGKDTQYF.

This clone has only one observation. This chain connects TRBV28 to TRBJ2-6, with D perhaps TRBD2 (5 bases). CDR3 length equals 17 residues. Germline CDR1 and CDR2: MDHEN and SYDVKM. V lost 3 bases and J 2 bases, leaving 14 bases between the germline ends. The CDR3 is CASSFRKGGAGANVLTF. The CDR3 DNA reads as TGTGCCAGCAGTTTTAGAAAAGGAGGTGCTGGGGCCAACGTCCTGACTTTC.

The V call is TRBV4-3, the J call TRBJ1-3, with a tentative D call TRBD1 (5 bases). Trimming removed 0 bases from V and 0 bases from J, with 12 bases in between. CDR1 is LGHNA and CDR2 is YSLEER in the germline V gene. This CDR3 has 17 residues. The CDR3 DNA reads TGCGCCAGCAGCCAAGAAGCGAACAGGTTCTCTGGAAACACCATATATTTT. Its protein is CASSQEANRFSGNTIYF.

Regarding this clone: Other DNA sequences in this specimen translate into the identical CDR3. V and J are TRBV28 and TRBJ2-7; 8 nucleotides align to TRBD1. The V segment lost 2 bases and the J segment 2 bases; nucleotides outside the gene matches: 2. Germline values: CDR1 MDHEN, CDR2 SYDVKM. The CDR3 spans 14 residues. For the CDR3, the DNA is TGTGCCAGCAGTTTAACAGGGGGAACCTACGAGCAGTACTTC. It codes for CASSLTGGTYEQYF.

V gene TRBV7-3 combines with J gene TRBJ1-2, with D unresolved. The germline V gene encodes CDR1 SGHTA and CDR2 FQGTGA. The CDR3 runs 13 residues. The V and J ends lost 7 bases and 4 bases respectively, with 13 bases between them. The chain's CDR3 is CASKNPGPYGYTF. The CDR3 nucleotides are TGTGCCAGCAAAAACCCAGGCCCCTATGGCTACACCTTC.

V is TRBV30 and J is TRBJ2-1; TRBD2 matches at 9 bases. In germline, CDR1 is GTSNPN, CDR2 SVGIG (reference sequence). The CDR3 covers 12 residues. Losses at the gene ends were 1 base for V and 10 bases for J; bases not matched to a gene: 2. In DNA, the CDR3 is TGTGCCTGGAGTGCAGCGGGAGGCGAGCAGTTCTTC. The encoded protein is CAWSAAGGEQFF.

The chain carries TRBV5-1 and TRBJ2-2; 8 bases agree with TRBD1. The CDR3 covers 16 residues. CDR1 and CDR2 from the germline V gene are SGHRS and YFSETQ. With V trimmed by 5 bases and J by 0 bases, 6 bases remained unmatched. CDR3: CASRERTGTNTGELFF. The DNA of the CDR3 is TGCGCCAGCAGAGAACGGACAGGGACGAACACCGGGGAGCTGTTTTTT. The variable domain in full, completed from reference TRBV5-1 and TRBJ2-2, reads KAGVTQTPRYLIKTRGQQVTLSCSPISGHRSVSWYQQTPGQGLQFLFEYFSETQRNKGNFPGRFSGRQFSNSRSEMNVSTLELGDSALYLCASRERTGTNTGELFFGEGSRLTVL.

The chain employs TRBV5-1 and TRBJ2-1; D perhaps matches TRBD1 (8 bases). The CDR3 is 15 residues long. Germline values: CDR1 SGHRS, CDR2 YFSETQ. Trimming pared 3 bases from V and 5 bases from J, leaving 15 bases between. The CDR3 sequence is CASSSWTGRDNEQFF. The DNA of the CDR3 is TGCGCCAGCAGCTCCTGGACAGGGAGGGACAATGAGCAGTTCTTC. Full variable domain (outside the CDR3, taken from reference TRBV5-1 and TRBJ2-1): KAGVTQTPRYLIKTRGQQVTLSCSPISGHRSVSWYQQTPGQGLQFLFEYFSETQRNKGNFPGRFSGRQFSNSRSEMNVSTLELGDSALYLCASSSWTGRDNEQFFGPGTRLTVL.

The chain is built from TRBV2 and TRBJ2-1; TRBD1 matches 7 bases. From germline, CDR1 is SNHLY and CDR2 FYNNEI. After removal of 2 bases from V and 8 bases from J, the junction contained 12 bases not matched to a gene. The CDR3 is 16 amino acids. CDR3 protein: CASSESGRGRQDEQFF. CDR3 coding DNA: TGTGCCAGCAGTGAAAGTGGAAGGGGGCGTCAGGATGAGCAGTTCTTC.

This rearrangement joins TRBV5-1 to TRBJ1-2, with D unresolved. V was clipped by 1 base and J by 6 bases, with 10 bases between them. Germline V lookup: CDR1 SGHRS, CDR2 YFSETQ. This CDR3 region has 13 residues. The CDR3 loop reads CASSLLMEDGYTF. CDR3 nucleotides: TGCGCCAGCAGCTTGTTAATGGAGGATGGCTACACCTTC.

CDR3 sequence reads: CASSFGQGARNEKLFF. For the CDR3, the DNA is TGTGCCAGCAGTTTTGGACAGGGGGCGCGTAATGAAAAACTGTTTTTT. The chain has TRBV28 and TRBJ1-4; TRBD1 matches at 11 bases. Germline CDR1 is MDHEN and CDR2 is SYDVKM. J lost 4 bases, V lost 3 bases, and 4 bases had no gene match. This CDR3 has 16 residues.

V gene TRBV30 combines with J gene TRBJ2-3; tentatively, D is TRBD2 (5 bases). The CDR3 covers 14 residues. V was pared by 8 bases and J by 2 bases, with 17 bases between. Germline CDR1 and CDR2: GTSNPN and SVGIG (reference sequence). CDR3 DNA sequence: TGTGCCGGCGGGCGTGCTTTCATCACAGATACGCAGTATTTT. This translates into CAGGRAFITDTQYF.

In its sample, this clone was seen once. The J gene is TRBJ2-6, the V gene TRBV7-9; D gene ambiguous. This CDR3 is 14 amino acids long. Per germline, CDR1 SEHNR and CDR2 FQNEAQ (reference sequence). V was trimmed by 1 base and J by 12 bases, leaving 13 bases between them. The CDR3 loop is CASSLVLPRPVLTF. Here the CDR3 DNA reads TGTGCCAGCAGCTTAGTACTCCCTAGGCCCGTCCTGACTTTC.

This chain uses TRBV11-3 with TRBJ2-1; D possibly corresponds to TRBD1 (5 bases). The V gene lost 5 bases and the J gene lost 6 bases, with 17 bases spanning the gap. Looked up from germline, CDR1 is SGHNT and CDR2 is YENEEA. CDR3 length: 15 amino acids. The CDR3 protein is CASSRSTGQGNEQFF. CDR3 bases: TGTGCCAGCAGCAGAAGCACCGGGCAGGGCAATGAGCAGTTCTTC.